This section outlines one T cell receptor (beta chain) sequence together with its context. Its specificity is unknown. This specimen belongs to a study of cytomegalovirus exposure and HLA in healthy donors. The study, taken as a whole, reports: HLA restriction was apparent for most CMV-associated TCR beta chains in a later analysis. Presence/absence analyses supposed approximately even sequencing depth among donors. Donor immune exposure was known only as CMV serostatus.

The primer mix had 60 Vbeta and 13 Jbeta primers. In the source study's methods: Later reanalysis found 70 million to 95 million unique TCR beta chains, 10 million to 12 million of them shared. Profiling relied on immunoSEQ multiplex PCR, and the TCRdb table lists in-frame clones only, not all of them. D and trimming come from the DNA, and the V and J calls and clone size come from that table. The profile covers almost 200,000 clones, with roughly 77% appearing a single time and roughly 0.4% taken by the ten largest. This CDR3 has 17 residues. CDR1 is MNHEY, CDR2 SMNVEV, per germline (reference sequence). Trimming cost V 5 bases and J 8 bases, with 24 bases left between them.

This receptor was identified in a male donor in good health and CMV-seropositive. The sample taken for sequencing was PBMCs. The J gene is TRBJ1-4, the V gene TRBV27; D unresolved. CDR3 bases: TGTGCCAGCAGTCCCAACCCCCGAGTGTCGGTAATGGAAAAACTGTTTTTT. The encoded protein is CASSPNPRVSVMEKLFF.